Here is one T cell receptor delta chain with its context. No antigen is known for it. After alphabeta T cell depletion, CD3+ Vdelta1+ Vdelta2- thymocytes were sorted. Between roughly 98% and 99.6% of sorted thymocytes were Vdelta1+. This sample is drawn from a study of Vδ1+ human thymocytes. Whole-study findings and limits: Many TRG clonotypes were shared between donors; TRD repertoires were essentially private. Thymic TRG and TRD repertoires appeared highly polyclonal. Despite high sort purity, roughly a fifth of thymic T cell receptor delta sequences were Vdelta2.

Extracted RNA was reverse transcribed into cDNA. CDR3 amplicons came from multiplex PCR with pooled V-gene forward and constant-region reverse primers. TCRdb used CATT to re-call clones from the multiplex PCR reads. This table has roughly 76,000 delta-chain clones, approximately 34% appearing once. The CDR3 is 18 amino acids. In germline, CDR1 is TSWWSYY, CDR2 QGS. V dropped 4 bases and J dropped 0 bases, with 21 bases sitting between them. The genes are TRDV1 and TRDJ1; perhaps TRDD3 as D (6 bases). This TCR was sampled from a boy under two years old who had congenital heart surgery. The sample comprised Vdelta1+ gamma-delta thymocytes from the thymus. Subset described: FACS-sorted CD3+ TCRalphabeta- TCRVdelta1+ TCRVdelta2- thymocytes. The DNA of the CDR3 is TGTGCTCTTGGGGTTTGCTCGCGTAGGGGATCCAACACCGATAAACTCATCTTT. This translates into CALGVCSRRGSNTDKLIF.